This T cell receptor beta chain is from a study of T cells in tumors after PD-1 blockade. A note on this clone: The antigen remains undetermined.

Study results and limitations: Around 37% of tumor TCR clonotypes were also found in blood.

CDR1 and CDR2 from the germline V gene are SGHRS and YFSETQ. V lost 4 bases and J 1 base, leaving 20 bases between the germline ends. The CDR3 runs 17 residues. Repertoires were generated with immunoSEQ multiplex PCR, while TCRdb's copy carries only in-frame clones and drops some. The table includes more than 50,000 clones, around 72% detected once. V gene TRBV5-1 combines with J gene TRBJ2-5; D possibly uses TRBD1 or TRBD2 (6 bases each). The sample was PBMCs, taken after anti-PD-1 treatment. The clonotype comes from a human donor with basal cell carcinoma. The CDR3 region has the DNA TGCGCCAGCAGCCTCGGAGGGGTTGGGGGCCTCCAAGAGACCCAGTACTTC. Protein product: CASSLGGVGGLQETQYF.